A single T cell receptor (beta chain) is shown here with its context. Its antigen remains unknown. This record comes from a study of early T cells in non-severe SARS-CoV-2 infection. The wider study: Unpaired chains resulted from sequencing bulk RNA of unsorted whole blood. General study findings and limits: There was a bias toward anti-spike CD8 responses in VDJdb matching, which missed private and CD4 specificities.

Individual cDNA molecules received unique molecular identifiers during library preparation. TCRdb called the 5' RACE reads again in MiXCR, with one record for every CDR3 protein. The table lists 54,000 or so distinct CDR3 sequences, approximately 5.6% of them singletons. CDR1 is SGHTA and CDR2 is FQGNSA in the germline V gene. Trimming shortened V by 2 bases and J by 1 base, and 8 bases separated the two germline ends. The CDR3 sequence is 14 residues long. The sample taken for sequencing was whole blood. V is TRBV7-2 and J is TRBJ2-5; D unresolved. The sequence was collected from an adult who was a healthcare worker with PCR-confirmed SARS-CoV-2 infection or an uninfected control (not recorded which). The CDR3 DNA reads TGTGCCAGCAGCTTAAACGGCGCCCAAGAGACCCAGTACTTC. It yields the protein CASSLNGAQETQYF.